The present T cell receptor beta chain was sequenced within a study of CD8 T cells in ankylosing spondylitis. Scientists made TCR beta libraries using quantitative 5'-RACE with molecular barcodes. TCRdb reprocessed the 5' RACE reads via MiXCR and lists one record per CDR3 protein. The sample consists of some 140,000 distinct CDR3 sequences, roughly 8.8% of them appearing once. The study's findings and limits: From matched ankylosing spondylitis synovial fluid, disease-linked clones were reportedly recovered at significantly enriched levels. Ankylosing spondylitis blood appeared to be characterized by a TCR beta motif of fewer than ten highly homologous variants. Earlier work had already found some motif variants in reactive arthritis synovial fluid and blood.

This CDR3 has 15 residues. CDR1 is SGHTA, CDR2 FQGNSA, per germline. Trimming removed 6 bases from V and 3 bases from J, with 12 bases in between. As to this clonotype: The antigen remains unidentified.

The sample taken for sequencing was synovial fluid, either unsorted or a sorted T cell fraction (not recorded which). V and J are TRBV7-2 and TRBJ1-6; D is possibly TRBD1 (6 bases). The source is a male donor with ankylosing spondylitis. CDR3 protein: CASSSRTDYNSPLHF. The CDR3 DNA reads as TGTGCCAGCAGTTCAAGGACAGACTATAATTCACCCCTCCACTTT.